This T cell receptor (beta chain) stems from a study of CD8 T cells in ankylosing spondylitis. Whole-study findings and limits: Earlier work had already found some motif variants in reactive arthritis synovial fluid and blood. With a CD8+ phenotype, disease-linked clones were relatively rare in peripheral blood.

This clonotype was detected many times. Its specificity is not known. TCRdb re-derived calls from the 5' RACE reads in MiXCR, one entry per CDR3 protein. The sample yields 50,000 to 75,000 distinct CDR3 sequences, 6.2% seen once. The CDR3 is 15 residues long. V gave up 4 bases and J gave up 0 bases; unmatched junction bases: 5. The V gene's germline CDR1 is MDHEN and CDR2 SYDVKM. This sequence originates from a male donor with ankylosing spondylitis. The chain is built from TRBV28 and TRBJ1-1, with TRBD1 identical over 7 bases. Sample: synovial fluid, either unsorted or a sorted T cell fraction (not recorded which). This CDR3 is CASSSHRGLNTEAFF. The CDR3 DNA sequence: TGTGCCAGCAGTTCCCACAGGGGTCTGAACACTGAAGCTTTCTTT.